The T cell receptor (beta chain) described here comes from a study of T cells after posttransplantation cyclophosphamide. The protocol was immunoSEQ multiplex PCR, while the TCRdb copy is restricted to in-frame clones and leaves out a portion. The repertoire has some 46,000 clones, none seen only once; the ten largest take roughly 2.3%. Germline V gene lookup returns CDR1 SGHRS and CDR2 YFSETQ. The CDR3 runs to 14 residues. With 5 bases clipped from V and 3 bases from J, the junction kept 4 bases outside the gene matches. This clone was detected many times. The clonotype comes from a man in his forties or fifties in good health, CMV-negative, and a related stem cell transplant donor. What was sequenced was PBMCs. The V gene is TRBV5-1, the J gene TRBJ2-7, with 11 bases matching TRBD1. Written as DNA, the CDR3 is TGCGCCAGCAGGACCGGGACAGGGGGCTACGAGCAGTACTTC. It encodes CASRTGTGGYEQYF. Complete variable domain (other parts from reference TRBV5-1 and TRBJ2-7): KAGVTQTPRYLIKTRGQQVTLSCSPISGHRSVSWYQQTPGQGLQFLFEYFSETQRNKGNFPGRFSGRQFSNSRSEMNVSTLELGDSALYLCASRTGTGGYEQYFGPGTRLTVT.